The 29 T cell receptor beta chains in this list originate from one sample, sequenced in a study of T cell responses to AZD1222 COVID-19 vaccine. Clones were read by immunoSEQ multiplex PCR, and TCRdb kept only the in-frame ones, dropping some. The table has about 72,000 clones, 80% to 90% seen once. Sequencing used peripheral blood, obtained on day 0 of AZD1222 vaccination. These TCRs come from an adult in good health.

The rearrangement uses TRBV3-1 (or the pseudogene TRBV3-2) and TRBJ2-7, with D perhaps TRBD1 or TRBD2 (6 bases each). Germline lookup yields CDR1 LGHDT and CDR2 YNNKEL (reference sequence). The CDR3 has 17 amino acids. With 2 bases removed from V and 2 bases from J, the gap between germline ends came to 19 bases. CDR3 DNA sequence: TGTGCCAGCAGCCAAAAGAGGGGGGCAGGGACTCCCTACGAGCAGTACTTC. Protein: CASSQKRGAGTPYEQYF.

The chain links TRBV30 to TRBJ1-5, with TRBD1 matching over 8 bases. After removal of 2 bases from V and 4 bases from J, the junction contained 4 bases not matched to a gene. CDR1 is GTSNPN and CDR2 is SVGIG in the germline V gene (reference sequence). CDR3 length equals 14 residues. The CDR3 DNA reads TGTGCCTGGAGTCGAGGACAGGGTAATCAGCCCCAGCATTTT. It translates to CAWSRGQGNQPQHF.

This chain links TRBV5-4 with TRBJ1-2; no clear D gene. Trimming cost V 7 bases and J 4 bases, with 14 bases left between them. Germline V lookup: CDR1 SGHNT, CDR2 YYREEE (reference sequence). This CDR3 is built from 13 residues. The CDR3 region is CASGKSGPYGYTF. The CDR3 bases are TGTGCCAGCGGAAAATCAGGCCCCTATGGCTACACCTTC.

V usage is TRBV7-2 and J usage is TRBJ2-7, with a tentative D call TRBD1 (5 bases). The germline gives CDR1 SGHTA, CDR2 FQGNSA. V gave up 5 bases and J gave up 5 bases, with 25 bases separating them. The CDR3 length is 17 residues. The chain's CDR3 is CASSLGVYGLTRDEQYF. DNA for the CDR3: TGTGCCAGCAGCCTAGGGGTTTACGGCCTGACGAGAGACGAGCAGTACTTC.

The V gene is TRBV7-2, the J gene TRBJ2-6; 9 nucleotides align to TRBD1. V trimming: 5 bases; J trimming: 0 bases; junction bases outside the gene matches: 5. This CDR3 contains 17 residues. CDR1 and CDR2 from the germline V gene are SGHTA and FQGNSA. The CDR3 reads CASSRGDRASGANVLTF. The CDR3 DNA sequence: TGTGCCAGCAGCCGTGGGGACAGGGCCTCTGGGGCCAACGTCCTGACTTTC.

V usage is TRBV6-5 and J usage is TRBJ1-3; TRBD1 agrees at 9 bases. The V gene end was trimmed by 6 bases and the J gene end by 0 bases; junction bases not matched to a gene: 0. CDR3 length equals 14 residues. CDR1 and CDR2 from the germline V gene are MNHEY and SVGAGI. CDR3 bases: TGTGCCAGCAGGGACAGGGGCTCTGGAAACACCATATATTTT. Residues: CASRDRGSGNTIYF.

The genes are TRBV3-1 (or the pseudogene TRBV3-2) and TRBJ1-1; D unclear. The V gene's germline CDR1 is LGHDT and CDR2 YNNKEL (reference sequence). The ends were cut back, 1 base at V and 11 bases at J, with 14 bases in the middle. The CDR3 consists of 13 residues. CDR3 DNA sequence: TGTGCCAGCAGCCAAGGCTGGGCGGCGAGGGCTTTCTTT. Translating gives CASSQGWAARAFF.

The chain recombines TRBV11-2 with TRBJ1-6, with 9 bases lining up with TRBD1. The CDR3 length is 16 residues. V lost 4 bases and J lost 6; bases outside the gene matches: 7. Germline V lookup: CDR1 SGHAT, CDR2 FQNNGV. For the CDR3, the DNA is TGTGCCAGCAGCTCAGGACCGGGACAGGGTAATTCACCCCTCCACTTT. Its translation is CASSSGPGQGNSPLHF.

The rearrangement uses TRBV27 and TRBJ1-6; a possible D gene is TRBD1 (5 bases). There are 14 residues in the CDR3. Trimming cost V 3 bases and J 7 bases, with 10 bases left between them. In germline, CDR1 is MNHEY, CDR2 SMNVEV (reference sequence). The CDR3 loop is CASSFFPGNSPLHF. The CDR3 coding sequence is TGTGCCAGCAGTTTCTTCCCAGGGAATTCACCCCTCCACTTT.

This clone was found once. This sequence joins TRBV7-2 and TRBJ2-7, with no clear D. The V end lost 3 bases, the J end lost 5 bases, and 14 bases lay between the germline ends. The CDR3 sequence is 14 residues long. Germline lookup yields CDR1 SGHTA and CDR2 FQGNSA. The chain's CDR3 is CASSFGYGVDEQYF. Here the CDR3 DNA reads TGTGCCAGCAGCTTCGGTTATGGGGTGGACGAGCAGTACTTC.

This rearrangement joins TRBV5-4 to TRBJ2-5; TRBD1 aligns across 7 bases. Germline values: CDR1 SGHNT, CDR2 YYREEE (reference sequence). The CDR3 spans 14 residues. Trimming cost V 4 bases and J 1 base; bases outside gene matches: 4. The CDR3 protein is CASSAGQAQETQYF. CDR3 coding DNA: TGTGCCAGCAGCGCCGGACAGGCCCAAGAGACCCAGTACTTC.

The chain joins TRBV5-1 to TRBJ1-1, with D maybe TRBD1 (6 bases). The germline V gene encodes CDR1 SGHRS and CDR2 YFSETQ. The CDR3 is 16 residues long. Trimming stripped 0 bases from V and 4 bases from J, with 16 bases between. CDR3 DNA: TGCGCCAGCAGCTTGGGTATGCCGGGGGCGGCCACTGAAGCTTTCTTT. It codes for CASSLGMPGAATEAFF.

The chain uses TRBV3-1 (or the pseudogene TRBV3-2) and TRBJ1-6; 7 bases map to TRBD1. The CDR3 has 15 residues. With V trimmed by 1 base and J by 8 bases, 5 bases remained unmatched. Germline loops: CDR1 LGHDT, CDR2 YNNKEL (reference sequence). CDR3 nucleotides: TGTGCCAGCAGCCAAGTTCGGGACAGTCATTCACCCCTCCACTTT. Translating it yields CASSQVRDSHSPLHF.

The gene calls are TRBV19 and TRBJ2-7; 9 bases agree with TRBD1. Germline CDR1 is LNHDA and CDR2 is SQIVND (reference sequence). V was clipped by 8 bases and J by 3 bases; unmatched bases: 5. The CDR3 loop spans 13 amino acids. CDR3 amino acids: CASRLDRGYEQYF. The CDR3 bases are TGTGCCAGTCGCCTGGACAGGGGCTACGAGCAGTACTTC.

CDR3 nucleotide sequence: TGCGCCAGCAGCCAGGGACATAGCATGAACACTGAAGCTTTCTTT. Residues: CASSQGHSMNTEAFF. The chain couples TRBV4-3 to TRBJ1-1, with D perhaps matching TRBD1 (6 bases). V shed 3 bases and J shed 0 bases, with 11 bases lying between them. Germline values: CDR1 LGHNA, CDR2 YSLEER. This CDR3 is 15 amino acids long.

The CDR3 sequence is CASSPQGNTEAFF. The CDR3 DNA follows: TGTGCCAGTAGTCCCCAGGGGAACACTGAAGCTTTCTTT. This rearrangement joins TRBV19 to TRBJ1-1; D might be TRBD1 (5 bases). This CDR3 is 13 amino acids long. Germline CDR1 is LNHDA and CDR2 is SQIVND (reference sequence). V was clipped by 5 bases and J by 1 base, with 8 bases between them.

Here the CDR3 DNA reads TGCGCCAGCAGCCAAGAGACGGTTTCACCCCTCCACTTT. Translating it yields CASSQETVSPLHF. J is TRBJ1-6 and V is TRBV4-1; D call uncertain. The germline V and J ends were trimmed by 0 bases and 9 bases, with 6 bases remaining between them. Germline CDR1 and CDR2: MGHRA and YSYEKL. CDR3 size: 13 residues.

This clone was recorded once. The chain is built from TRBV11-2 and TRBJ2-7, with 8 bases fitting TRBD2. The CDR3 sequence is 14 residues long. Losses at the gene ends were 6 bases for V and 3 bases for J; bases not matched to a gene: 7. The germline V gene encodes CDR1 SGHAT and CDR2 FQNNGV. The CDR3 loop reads CASSRRGASYEQYF. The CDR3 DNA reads TGTGCCAGCAGTCGGCGGGGGGCCAGCTACGAGCAGTACTTC.

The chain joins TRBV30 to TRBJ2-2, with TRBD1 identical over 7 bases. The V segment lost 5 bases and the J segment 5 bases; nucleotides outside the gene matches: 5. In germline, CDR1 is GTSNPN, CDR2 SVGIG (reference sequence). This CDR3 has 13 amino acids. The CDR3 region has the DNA TGTGCCTGGGACATGACAGGGACCGGGGAGCTGTTTTTT. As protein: CAWDMTGTGELFF.

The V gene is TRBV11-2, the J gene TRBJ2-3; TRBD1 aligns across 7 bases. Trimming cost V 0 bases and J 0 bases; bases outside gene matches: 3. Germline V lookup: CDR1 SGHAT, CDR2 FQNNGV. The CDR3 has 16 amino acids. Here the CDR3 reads CASSLEGGTSTDTQYF. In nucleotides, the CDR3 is TGTGCCAGCAGCTTAGAAGGGGGCACAAGCACAGATACGCAGTATTTT.

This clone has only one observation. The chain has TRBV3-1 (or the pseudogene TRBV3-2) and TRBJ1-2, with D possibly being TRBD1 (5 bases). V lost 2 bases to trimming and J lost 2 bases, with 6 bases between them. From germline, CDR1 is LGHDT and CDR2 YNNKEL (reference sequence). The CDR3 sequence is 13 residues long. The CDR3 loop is CASSQRQNYGYTF. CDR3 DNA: TGTGCCAGCAGCCAACGACAGAACTATGGCTACACCTTC.

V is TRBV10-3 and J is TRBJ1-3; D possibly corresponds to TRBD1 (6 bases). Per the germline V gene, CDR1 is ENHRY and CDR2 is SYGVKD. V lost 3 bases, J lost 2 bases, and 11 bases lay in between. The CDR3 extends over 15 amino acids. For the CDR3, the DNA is TGTGCCATCAGTGAAGTAGGGGGGACTGGAAACACCATATATTTT. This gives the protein CAISEVGGTGNTIYF.

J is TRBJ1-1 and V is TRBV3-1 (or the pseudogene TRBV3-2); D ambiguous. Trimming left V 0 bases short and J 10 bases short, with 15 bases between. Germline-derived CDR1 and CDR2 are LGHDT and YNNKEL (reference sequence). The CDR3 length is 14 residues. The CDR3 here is CASSQDPIGWGAFF. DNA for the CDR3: TGTGCCAGCAGCCAAGATCCTATTGGGTGGGGAGCTTTCTTT.

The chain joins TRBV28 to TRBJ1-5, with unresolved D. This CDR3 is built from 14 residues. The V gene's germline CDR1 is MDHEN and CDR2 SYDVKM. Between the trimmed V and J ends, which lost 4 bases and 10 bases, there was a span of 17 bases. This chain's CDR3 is CASSSDALARPQHF. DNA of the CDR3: TGTGCCAGCAGTTCAGACGCCTTGGCACGACCCCAGCATTTT. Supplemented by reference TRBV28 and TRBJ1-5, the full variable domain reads DVKVTQSSRYLVKRTGEKVFLECVQDMDHENMFWYRQDPGLGLRLIYFSYDVKMKEKGDIPEGYSVSREKKERFSLILESASTNQTSMYLCASSSDALARPQHFGDGTRLSIL.

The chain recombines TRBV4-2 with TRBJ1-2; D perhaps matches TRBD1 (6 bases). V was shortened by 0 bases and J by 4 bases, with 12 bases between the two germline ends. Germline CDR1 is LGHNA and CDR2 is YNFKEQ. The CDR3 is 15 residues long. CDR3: CASSQDVTGSYGYTF. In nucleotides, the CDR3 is TGTGCCAGCAGCCAAGATGTAACAGGGAGCTATGGCTACACCTTC.

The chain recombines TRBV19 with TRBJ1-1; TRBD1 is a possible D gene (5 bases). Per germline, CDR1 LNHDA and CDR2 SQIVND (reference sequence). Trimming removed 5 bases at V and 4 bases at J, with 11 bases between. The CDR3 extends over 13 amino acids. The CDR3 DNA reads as TGTGCCAGTAGTTATCAGGGTGGCACTGAAGCTTTCTTT. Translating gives CASSYQGGTEAFF.

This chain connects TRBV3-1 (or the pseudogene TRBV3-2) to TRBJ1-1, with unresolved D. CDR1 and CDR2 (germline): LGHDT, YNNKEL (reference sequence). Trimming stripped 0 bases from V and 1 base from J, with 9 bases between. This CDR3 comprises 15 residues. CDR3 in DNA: TGTGCCAGCAGCCAAGAAACGAATAGGAACACTGAAGCTTTCTTT. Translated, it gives CASSQETNRNTEAFF.

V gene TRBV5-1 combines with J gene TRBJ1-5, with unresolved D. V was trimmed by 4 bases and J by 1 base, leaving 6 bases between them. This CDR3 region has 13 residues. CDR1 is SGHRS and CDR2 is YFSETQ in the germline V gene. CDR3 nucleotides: TGCGCCAGCAGCCGGGTCAGCAATCAGCCCCAGCATTTT. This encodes CASSRVSNQPQHF.

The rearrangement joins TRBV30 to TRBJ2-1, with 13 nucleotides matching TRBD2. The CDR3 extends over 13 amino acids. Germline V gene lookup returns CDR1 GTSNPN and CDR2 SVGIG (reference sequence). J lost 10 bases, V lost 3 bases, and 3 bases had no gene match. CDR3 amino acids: CAWRTSGGAEQFF. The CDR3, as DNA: TGTGCCTGGAGAACTAGCGGGGGGGCGGAGCAGTTCTTC.